These 11 T cell receptor beta chains originate from one sample sequenced in a study of blood T cell repertoires in COVID-19. Assay used: immunoSEQ multiplex PCR; TCRdb lists only in-frame clones, some missing. The sample consists of about 110,000 clones, 88% of them appearing once. Sequenced input: peripheral blood. These receptors originate from a human donor in a cohort sampled during active COVID-19.

The chain couples TRBV5-1 to TRBJ2-7, with a possible D match to TRBD2 (6 bases). This CDR3 comprises 14 residues. The V gene's germline CDR1 is SGHRS and CDR2 YFSETQ. V lost 4 bases, J lost 2 bases, and 13 bases lay in between. CDR3: CASSAGTSTYEQYF. The CDR3 nucleotides read TGCGCCAGCAGCGCCGGGACTTCAACCTACGAGCAGTACTTC.

The rearrangement links TRBV28 to TRBJ2-1, with TRBD1 as a possible D gene (6 bases). This CDR3 has 14 amino acids. The germline V gene encodes CDR1 MDHEN and CDR2 SYDVKM. Between the trimmed V and J ends, which lost 2 bases and 10 bases, there was a span of 15 bases. CDR3 nucleotide sequence: TGTGCCAGCAGTTTACCGGGACAACCAGGAGAGCAGTTCTTC. Encoded protein: CASSLPGQPGEQFF.

The rearrangement uses TRBV28 and TRBJ1-6, with 7 positions matching TRBD1. The V gene's germline CDR1 is MDHEN and CDR2 SYDVKM. With 2 bases clipped from V and 7 bases from J, the junction kept 5 bases outside the gene matches. The CDR3 has 15 residues. The CDR3 DNA reads TGTGCCAGCAGTTTACTGGGACAGACAAATTCACCCCTCCACTTT. It yields the protein CASSLLGQTNSPLHF.

The table lists this clone with a few counts. The chain uses TRBV5-1 and TRBJ1-2; D is ambiguous. This CDR3 spans 13 amino acids. The V end was cut by 2 bases, the J end by 2 bases, with 7 bases between. Looked up from germline, CDR1 is SGHRS and CDR2 is YFSETQ. CDR3 amino acids: CASSLEHNYGYTF. The CDR3 bases are TGCGCCAGCAGCTTAGAACACAACTATGGCTACACCTTC.

This chain connects TRBV3-1 (or the pseudogene TRBV3-2) to TRBJ1-2; a weak D match, TRBD1 (5 bases). The germline gives CDR1 LGHDT, CDR2 YNNKEL (reference sequence). The CDR3 is 15 amino acids. V lost 2 bases, J lost 0 bases, and 10 bases lay in between. CDR3 sequence (DNA): TGTGCCAGCAGCCAAAGGGACTCCGCTAACTATGGCTACACCTTC. Amino acid sequence: CASSQRDSANYGYTF.

The chain combines TRBV6-5 with TRBJ1-2, with unresolved D. V lost 8 bases to trimming and J lost 8 bases, with 15 bases between them. The CDR3 sequence is 12 residues long. Germline V gives CDR1 MNHEY, CDR2 SVGAGI. DNA of the CDR3: TGTGCCAGCCGGCCCAGCTCGGGAGGCTACACCTTC. As protein: CASRPSSGGYTF.

This chain links TRBV3-1 (or the pseudogene TRBV3-2) with TRBJ1-1; D remains ambiguous. CDR3 length equals 14 residues. Germline V gene sequence: CDR1 LGHDT, CDR2 YNNKEL (reference sequence). With 1 base removed from V and 1 base from J, the gap between germline ends came to 7 bases. The DNA of the CDR3 is TGTGCCAGCAGCCAAGGCAGGCGGAACACTGAAGCTTTCTTT. Protein: CASSQGRRNTEAFF.

This chain joins TRBV3-1 (or the pseudogene TRBV3-2) and TRBJ2-1, with 10 bases fitting TRBD2. Germline V CDR1 and CDR2: LGHDT, YNNKEL (reference sequence). J lost 9 bases, V lost 4 bases, and 3 bases had no gene match. The CDR3 loop spans 13 amino acids. The DNA for the CDR3 is TGTGCCAGCAGCCTGGGACTAGCGTCTGAGCAGTTCTTC. It yields the protein CASSLGLASEQFF.

V usage is TRBV7-9 and J usage is TRBJ1-1; TRBD1 matches at 8 bases. Germline CDR1 and CDR2: SEHNR and FQNEAQ (reference sequence). V dropped 5 bases and J dropped 4; count of bases not matched to a gene: 9. The CDR3 loop spans 15 amino acids. CDR3: CASSALGQGPTEAFF. The CDR3, as DNA: TGTGCCAGCAGCGCCCTTGGACAGGGCCCCACTGAAGCTTTCTTT.

J is TRBJ1-5 and V is TRBV7-2; the D is unclear. Germline lookup yields CDR1 SGHTA and CDR2 FQGNSA. The CDR3 has 16 amino acids. V was cut by 5 bases and J by 4 bases, with 18 bases left in between. CDR3: CASSLYSSRRNQPQHF. In DNA form, the CDR3 reads TGTGCCAGCAGCCTTTACTCCTCTCGGAGGAATCAGCCCCAGCATTTT. Full variable domain (missing parts from reference TRBV7-2 and TRBJ1-5): GAGVSQSPSNKVTEKGKDVELRCDPISGHTALYWYRQSLGQGLEFLIYFQGNSAPDKSGLPSDRFSAERTGGSVSTLTIQRTQQEDSAVYLCASSLYSSRRNQPQHFGDGTRLSIL.

This clone was seen more than once but under ten times. The chain links TRBV27 to TRBJ2-6; a possible D gene is TRBD2 (5 bases). The CDR3 extends over 16 amino acids. V dropped 6 bases and J dropped 0 bases, with 12 bases sitting between them. CDR1 and CDR2 from the germline V gene are MNHEY and SMNVEV (reference sequence). CDR3 amino acids: CASRSAGVSGANVLTF. CDR3 bases: TGTGCCAGCAGATCAGCCGGGGTCTCTGGGGCCAACGTCCTGACTTTC.